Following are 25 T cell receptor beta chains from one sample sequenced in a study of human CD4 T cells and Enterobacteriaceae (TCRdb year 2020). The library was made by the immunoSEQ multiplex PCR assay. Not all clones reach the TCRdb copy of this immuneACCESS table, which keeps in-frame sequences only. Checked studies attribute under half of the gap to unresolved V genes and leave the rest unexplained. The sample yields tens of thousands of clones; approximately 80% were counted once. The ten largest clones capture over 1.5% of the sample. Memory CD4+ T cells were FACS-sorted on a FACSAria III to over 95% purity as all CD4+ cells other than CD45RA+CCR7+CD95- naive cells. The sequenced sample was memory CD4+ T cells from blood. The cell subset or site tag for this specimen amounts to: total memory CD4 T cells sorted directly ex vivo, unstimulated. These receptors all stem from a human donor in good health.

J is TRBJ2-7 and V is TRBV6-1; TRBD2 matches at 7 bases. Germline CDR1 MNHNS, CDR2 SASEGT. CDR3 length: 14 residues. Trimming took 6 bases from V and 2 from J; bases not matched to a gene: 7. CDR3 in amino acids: CASSDWGRAYEQYF. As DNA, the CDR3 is TGTGCCAGCAGCGACTGGGGGAGGGCCTACGAGCAGTACTTC.

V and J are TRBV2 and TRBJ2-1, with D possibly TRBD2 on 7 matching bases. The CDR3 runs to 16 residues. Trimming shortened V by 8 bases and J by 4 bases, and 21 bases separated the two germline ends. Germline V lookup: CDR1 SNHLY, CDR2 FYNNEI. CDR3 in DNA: TGTGCCAGCCACGTGGGGGGGCTAGCGTTATACAATGAGCAGTTCTTC. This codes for CASHVGGLALYNEQFF.

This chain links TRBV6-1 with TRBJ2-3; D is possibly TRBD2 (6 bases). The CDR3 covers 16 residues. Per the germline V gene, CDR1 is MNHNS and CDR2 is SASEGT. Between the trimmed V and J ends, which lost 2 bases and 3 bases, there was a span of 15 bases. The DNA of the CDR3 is TGTGCCAGCAGTGAATCGGGGTATCGGGAGACAGATACGCAGTATTTT. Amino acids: CASSESGYRETDTQYF.

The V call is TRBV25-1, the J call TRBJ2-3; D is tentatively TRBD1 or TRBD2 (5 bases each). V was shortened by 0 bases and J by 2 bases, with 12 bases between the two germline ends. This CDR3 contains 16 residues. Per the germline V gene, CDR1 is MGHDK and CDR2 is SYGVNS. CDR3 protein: CASSEYGTRTTDTQYF. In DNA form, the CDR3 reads TGTGCCAGCAGTGAATACGGGACCCGGACCACAGATACGCAGTATTTT.

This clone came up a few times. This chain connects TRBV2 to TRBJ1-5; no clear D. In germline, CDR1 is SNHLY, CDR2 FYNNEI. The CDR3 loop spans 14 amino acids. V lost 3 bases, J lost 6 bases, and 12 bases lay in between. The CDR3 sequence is CASSENAGSQPQHF. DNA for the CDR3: TGTGCCAGCAGTGAGAACGCGGGGAGTCAGCCCCAGCATTTT.

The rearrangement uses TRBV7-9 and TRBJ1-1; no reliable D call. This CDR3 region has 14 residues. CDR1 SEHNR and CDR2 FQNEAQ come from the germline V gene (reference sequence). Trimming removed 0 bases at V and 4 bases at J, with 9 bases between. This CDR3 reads CASSLAREATEAFF. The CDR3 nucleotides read TGTGCCAGCAGCTTAGCGCGAGAGGCCACTGAAGCTTTCTTT. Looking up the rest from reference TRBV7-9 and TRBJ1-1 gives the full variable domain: DTGVSQNPRHKITKRGQNVTFRCDPISEHNRLYWYRQTLGQGPEFLTYFQNEAQLEKSRLLSDRFSAERPKGSFSTLEIQRTEQGDSAMYLCASSLAREATEAFFGQGTRLTVV.

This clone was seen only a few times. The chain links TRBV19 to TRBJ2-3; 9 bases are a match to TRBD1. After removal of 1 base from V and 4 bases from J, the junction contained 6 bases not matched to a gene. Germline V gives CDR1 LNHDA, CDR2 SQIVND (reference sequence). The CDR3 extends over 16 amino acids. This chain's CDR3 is CASSIGIQGAADTQYF. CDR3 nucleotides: TGTGCCAGTAGTATAGGGATACAGGGGGCGGCAGATACGCAGTATTTT.

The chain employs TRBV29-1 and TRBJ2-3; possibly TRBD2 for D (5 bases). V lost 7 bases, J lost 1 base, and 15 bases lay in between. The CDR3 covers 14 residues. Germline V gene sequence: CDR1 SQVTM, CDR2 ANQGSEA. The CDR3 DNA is TGCAGCGCTGAGAGCGGAGGAGGCACAGATACGCAGTATTTT. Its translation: CSAESGGGTDTQYF.

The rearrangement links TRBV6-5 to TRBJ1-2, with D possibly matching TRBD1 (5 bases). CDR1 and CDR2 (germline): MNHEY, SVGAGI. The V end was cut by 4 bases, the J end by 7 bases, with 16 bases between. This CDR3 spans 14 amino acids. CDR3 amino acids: CASSFGTEGSGYTF. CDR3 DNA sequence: TGTGCCAGCAGTTTTGGGACGGAGGGGAGTGGCTACACCTTC.

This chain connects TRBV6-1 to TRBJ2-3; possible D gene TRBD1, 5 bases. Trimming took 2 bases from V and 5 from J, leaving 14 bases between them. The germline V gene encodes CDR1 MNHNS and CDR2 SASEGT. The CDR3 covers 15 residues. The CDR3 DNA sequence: TGTGCCAGCAGTGAATCGTCAGCTAGGGGAGATACGCAGTATTTT. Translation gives CASSESSARGDTQYF.

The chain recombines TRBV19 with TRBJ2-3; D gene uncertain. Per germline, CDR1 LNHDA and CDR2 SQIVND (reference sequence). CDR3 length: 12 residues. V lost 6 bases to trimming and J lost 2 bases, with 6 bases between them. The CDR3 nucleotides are TGTGCCAGTAGGAGAGACACAGATACGCAGTATTTT. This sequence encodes CASRRDTDTQYF.

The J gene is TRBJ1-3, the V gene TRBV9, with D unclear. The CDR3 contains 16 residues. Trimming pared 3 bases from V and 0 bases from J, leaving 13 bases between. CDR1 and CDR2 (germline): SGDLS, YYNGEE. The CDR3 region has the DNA TGTGCCAGCAGCGCTCTGGACGGGTCCTCTGGAAACACCATATATTTT. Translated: CASSALDGSSGNTIYF.

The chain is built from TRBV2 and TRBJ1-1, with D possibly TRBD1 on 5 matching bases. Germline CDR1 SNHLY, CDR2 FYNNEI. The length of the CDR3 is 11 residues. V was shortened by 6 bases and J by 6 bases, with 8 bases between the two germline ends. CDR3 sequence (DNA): TGTGCCAGCAGAGGGGCCTCTGAAGCTTTCTTT. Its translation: CASRGASEAFF.

This CDR3 is CASSLGASTNEKLFF. CDR3 coding DNA: TGCGCCAGCAGCTTGGGAGCTTCAACTAATGAAAAACTGTTTTTT. V is TRBV5-1 and J is TRBJ1-4; no firm D call. CDR1 is SGHRS and CDR2 is YFSETQ in the germline V gene. The CDR3 extends over 15 amino acids. V lost 0 bases to trimming and J lost 0 bases, with 6 bases between them. Full variable domain (remainder filled in from reference TRBV5-1 and TRBJ1-4): KAGVTQTPRYLIKTRGQQVTLSCSPISGHRSVSWYQQTPGQGLQFLFEYFSETQRNKGNFPGRFSGRQFSNSRSEMNVSTLELGDSALYLCASSLGASTNEKLFFGSGTQLSVL.

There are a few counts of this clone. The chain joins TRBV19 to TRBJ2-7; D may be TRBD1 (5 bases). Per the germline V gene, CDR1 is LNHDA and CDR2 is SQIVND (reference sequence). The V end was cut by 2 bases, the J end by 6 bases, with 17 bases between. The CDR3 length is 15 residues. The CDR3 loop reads CASSIRLEDIGEQYF. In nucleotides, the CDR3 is TGTGCCAGTAGTATAAGGCTAGAGGACATTGGCGAGCAGTACTTC.

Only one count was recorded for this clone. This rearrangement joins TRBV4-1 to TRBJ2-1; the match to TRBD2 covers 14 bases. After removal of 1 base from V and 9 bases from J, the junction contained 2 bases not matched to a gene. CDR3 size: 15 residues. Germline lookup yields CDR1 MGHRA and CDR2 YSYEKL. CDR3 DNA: TGCGCCAGCAGCCAAGGACTAGCGGGAGGGTTTGAGCAGTTCTTC. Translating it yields CASSQGLAGGFEQFF.

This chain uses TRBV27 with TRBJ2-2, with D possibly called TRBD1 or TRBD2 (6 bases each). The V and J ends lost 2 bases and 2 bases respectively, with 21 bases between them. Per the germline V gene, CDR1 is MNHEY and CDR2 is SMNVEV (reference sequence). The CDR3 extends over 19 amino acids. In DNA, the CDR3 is TGTGCCAGCAGTTTAATCTTCCGGGGGCAGGGGCTCAACACCGGGGAGCTGTTTTTT. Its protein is CASSLIFRGQGLNTGELFF.

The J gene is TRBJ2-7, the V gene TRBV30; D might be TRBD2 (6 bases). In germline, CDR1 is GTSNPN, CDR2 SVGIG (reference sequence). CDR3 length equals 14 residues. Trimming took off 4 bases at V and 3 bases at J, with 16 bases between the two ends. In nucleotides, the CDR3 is TGTGCCTGGAATCCTCTGGGACTGAGCTACGAGCAGTACTTC. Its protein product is CAWNPLGLSYEQYF.

The CDR3 region is CASSLGEINQPQHF. The CDR3 DNA is TGCGCCAGCAGCTTGGGGGAGATCAATCAGCCCCAGCATTTT. This chain links TRBV5-1 with TRBJ1-5; D uncertain. Per germline, CDR1 SGHRS and CDR2 YFSETQ. Trimming shortened V by 0 bases and J by 3 bases, and 7 bases separated the two germline ends. The CDR3 is 14 residues long.

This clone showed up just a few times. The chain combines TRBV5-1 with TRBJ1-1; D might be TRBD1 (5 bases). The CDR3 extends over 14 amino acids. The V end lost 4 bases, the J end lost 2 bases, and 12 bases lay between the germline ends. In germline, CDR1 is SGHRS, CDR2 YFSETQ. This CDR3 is CASSPPGTNTEAFF. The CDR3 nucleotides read TGCGCCAGCAGCCCCCCCGGGACCAACACTGAAGCTTTCTTT.

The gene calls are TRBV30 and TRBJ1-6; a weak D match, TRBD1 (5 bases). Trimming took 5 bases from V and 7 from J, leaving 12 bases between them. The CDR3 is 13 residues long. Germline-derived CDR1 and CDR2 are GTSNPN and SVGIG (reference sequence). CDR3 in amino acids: CAWGTGGNSPLHF. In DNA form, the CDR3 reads TGTGCCTGGGGGACGGGTGGGAATTCACCCCTCCACTTT.

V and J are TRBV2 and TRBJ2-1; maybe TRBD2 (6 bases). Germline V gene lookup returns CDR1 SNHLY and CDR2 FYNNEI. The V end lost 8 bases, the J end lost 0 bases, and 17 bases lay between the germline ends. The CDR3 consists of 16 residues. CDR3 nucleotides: TGTGCCAGCCCCCGAGGCGGGATTAGCTCCTACAATGAGCAGTTCTTC. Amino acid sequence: CASPRGGISSYNEQFF.

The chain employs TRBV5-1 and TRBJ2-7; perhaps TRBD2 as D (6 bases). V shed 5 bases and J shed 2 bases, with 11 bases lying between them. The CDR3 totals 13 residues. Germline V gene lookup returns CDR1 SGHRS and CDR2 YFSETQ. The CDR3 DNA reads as TGCGCCAGCAGACGGACTATTACCTACGAGCAGTACTTC. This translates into CASRRTITYEQYF.

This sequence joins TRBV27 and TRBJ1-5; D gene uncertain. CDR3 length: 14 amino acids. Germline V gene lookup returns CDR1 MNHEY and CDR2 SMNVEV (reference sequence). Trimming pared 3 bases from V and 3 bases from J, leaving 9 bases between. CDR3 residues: CASSFGRLNQPQHF. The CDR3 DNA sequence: TGTGCCAGCAGTTTCGGCCGGCTCAATCAGCCCCAGCATTTT.

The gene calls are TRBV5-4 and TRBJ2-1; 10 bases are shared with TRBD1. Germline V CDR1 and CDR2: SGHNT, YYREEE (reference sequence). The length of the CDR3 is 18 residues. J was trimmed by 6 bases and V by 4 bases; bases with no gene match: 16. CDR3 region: CASSPRTGGRRTGNEQFF. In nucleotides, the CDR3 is TGTGCCAGCAGCCCCAGGACAGGGGGTAGAAGAACGGGCAATGAGCAGTTCTTC.